These T cell receptor beta chains were read from a single sample in a study of metastatic and nonmetastatic thyroid tumors. TCRdb re-called the PCR reads through MiXCR. The repertoire holds just over 40,000 clones, more than 9.5% seen once, with around a quarter in the top ten. The material sequenced was blood. The source of these receptors is a female donor with papillary thyroid cancer or a benign thyroid nodule (not recorded which). Some clones in this sample may be carry-over from other donors' samples. Both conserved end residues are part of each CDR3. D genes are given only for firm matches. A clone size is listed for some rows: how often the clone was seen (once, few, many), or a class if it is expanded.

CASSPRTGWNEQFF	TGTGCCAGCAGCCCGCGGACAGGGTGGAATGAGCAGTTCTTC	TRBJ2-1	many	TRBV7-9	TRBD1
CASSYSPLGEKLFF	TGTGCCAGCAGTTACTCCCCCCTGGGGGAAAAACTGTTTTTT	TRBJ1-4	many	TRBV6-5	NA
CASSPSTQPHNSPLHF	TGTGCCAGCAGTCCCAGCACCCAACCCCATAATTCACCCCTCCACTTT	TRBJ1-6	medium-sized	TRBV6-1	NA
CASSQEGGRNTIYF	TGTGCCAGCAGCCAAGAAGGAGGTAGAAACACCATATATTTT	TRBJ1-3	many	TRBV3-1	NA
CASSLAYQHSYEQYF	TGCGCCAGCAGCTTGGCATATCAGCACTCCTACGAGCAGTACTTC	TRBJ2-7	NA	TRBV5-1	NA
CASSEYSLYNEQFF	TGCGCCAGCAGTGAGTATAGCCTCTACAATGAGCAGTTCTTC	TRBJ2-1	many	TRBV10-2	NA
CSANRGQETQYF	TGCAGTGCCAACAGGGGCCAAGAGACCCAGTACTTC	TRBJ2-5	many	TRBV20-1	TRBD1
CASIHGRGATEDFF	TGTGCCAGCATCCACGGCAGGGGAGCCACTGAAGATTTCTTT	TRBJ1-1	NA	TRBV6-1	NA
CSTLAGALNEQFF	TGCAGTACCTTAGCGGGGGCTCTCAATGAGCAGTTCTTC	TRBJ2-1	many	TRBV20-1	TRBD2
CASSSGQGVAKNIQYF	TGTGCCAGCAGCTCAGGACAGGGGGTAGCCAAAAACATTCAGTACTTC	TRBJ2-4	many	TRBV7-8	TRBD1
CASSLSQGVEKLFF	TGTGCCAGCAGCTTGAGTCAGGGTGTAGAAAAACTGTTTTTT	TRBJ1-4	many	TRBV7-9	NA
CASSQDRGTFYGYTF	TGCGCCAGCAGCCAAGACAGGGGGACCTTCTATGGCTACACCTTC	TRBJ1-2	many	TRBV4-3	TRBD1
CSAREPMTNEQFF	TGCAGTGCTAGGGAACCGATGACCAATGAGCAGTTCTTC	TRBJ2-1	NA	TRBV20-1	NA
CATNTGTASTDTQYF	TGTGCCACTAACACCGGGACAGCTTCCACAGATACGCAGTATTTT	TRBJ2-3	many	TRBV28	TRBD1
CASSLGVSGATGELFF	TGTGCCAGCAGTTTAGGCGTTAGCGGCGCCACCGGGGAGCTGTTTTTT	TRBJ2-2	few	TRBV12-3/TRBV12-4	NA
CASSLVAANTEAFF	TGCGCCAGCAGCTTGGTGGCGGCGAACACTGAAGCTTTCTTT	TRBJ1-1	many	TRBV5-1	NA
CATSDFGIQETQYF	TGTGCCACCAGTGATTTTGGGATCCAAGAGACCCAGTACTTC	TRBJ2-5	many	TRBV24-1	NA
CANGDRGDYEQYF	TGTGCCAACGGGGACAGGGGAGACTACGAGCAGTACTTC	TRBJ2-7	many	TRBV5-8	TRBD1
CASSGELGNIQYF	TGTGCCAGCAGTGGAGAGCTGGGAAACATTCAGTACTTC	TRBJ2-4	many	TRBV2	NA
CASSEKPGTSGIWEQYF	TGTGCCAGCAGCGAAAAACCCGGGACTAGCGGGATCTGGGAGCAGTACTTC	TRBJ2-7	many	TRBV4-2	TRBD2
CASSVGDGGTGNTIYF	TGTGCCAGCAGCGTAGGGGATGGGGGCACTGGAAACACCATATATTTT	TRBJ1-3	many	TRBV9	NA
CASTRPGTSGAYEQYF	TGTGCCAGCACCCGTCCCGGGACTAGCGGGGCCTACGAGCAGTACTTC	TRBJ2-7	many	TRBV6-1	TRBD2
CAISDSGGQETQYF	TGTGCCATCAGTGACAGCGGGGGGCAAGAGACCCAGTACTTC	TRBJ2-5	many	TRBV10-3	TRBD2
CSAGLAGVGEQFF	TGCAGTGCTGGACTAGCGGGAGTTGGCGAGCAGTTCTTC	TRBJ2-1	many	TRBV20-1	TRBD2
CASNTGNTEAFF	TGCGCCAGCAATACTGGGAACACTGAAGCTTTCTTT	TRBJ1-1	many	TRBV5-1	NA
CASSLNSYNEQFF	TGTGCCAGCAGCTTAAACAGCTACAATGAGCAGTTCTTC	TRBJ2-1	many	TRBV11-3	NA
CASSIRDPGAYEQYF	TGTGCCAGTAGCATCCGGGACCCGGGGGCCTACGAGCAGTACTTC	TRBJ2-7	many	TRBV19	NA
CASGLAQWGVGYGYTF	TGTGCTAGTGGTTTGGCCCAGTGGGGAGTCGGCTATGGCTACACCTTC	TRBJ1-2	many	TRBV12-5	NA
CASSLTGSLPYGYTF	TGTGCCAGCAGCTTAACGGGGTCGCTCCCGTATGGCTACACCTTC	TRBJ1-2	many	TRBV7-9	NA
CASIIVVERYF	TGTGCCAGCATCATAGTTGTCGAGCGGTACTTC	TRBJ2-7	NA	TRBV5-8	NA
CSARDREGGPYEQYF	TGCAGTGCTAGAGATCGGGAGGGAGGCCCCTACGAGCAGTACTTC	TRBJ2-7	NA	TRBV20-1	TRBD2
CASSWDSSGELFF	TGTGCCAGCAGTTGGGACAGTTCCGGGGAGCTGTTTTTT	TRBJ2-2	few	TRBV28	TRBD1
CASSADRAGNTIYF	TGTGCCAGCAGCGCAGACAGGGCTGGAAACACCATATATTTT	TRBJ1-3	many	TRBV2	TRBD1
CASSSTTGHSYNEQFF	TGTGCCAGCAGTTCGACGACAGGGCACTCTTACAATGAGCAGTTCTTC	TRBJ2-1	NA	TRBV7-9	TRBD1
CASSPSGTSSYEQYF	TGTGCCAGCAGTCCTAGCGGGACAAGCTCCTACGAGCAGTACTTC	TRBJ2-7	many	TRBV28	TRBD2
CASSQSGEGTQYF	TGTGCCAGCAGCCAGTCCGGCGAGGGGACCCAGTACTTC	TRBJ2-5	many	TRBV3-1	NA
CASSVGDLAGVYYNEQFF	TGTGCCAGCAGCGTAGGGGATCTAGCGGGAGTTTACTACAATGAGCAGTTCTTC	TRBJ2-1	many	TRBV9	TRBD2
CAKGQSNTGELFF	TGTGCCAAGGGACAGTCGAACACCGGGGAGCTGTTTTTT	TRBJ2-2	many	TRBV2	TRBD1
CASTDTTNEKLFF	TGTGCCAGCACAGACACAACTAATGAAAAACTGTTTTTT	TRBJ1-4	many	TRBV12-3/TRBV12-4	NA
CSARVGDRDTGELFF	TGCAGTGCTAGGGTGGGGGATAGGGACACCGGGGAGCTGTTTTTT	TRBJ2-2	many	TRBV20-1	NA
CSARGGGAGNTIYF	TGCAGTGCTAGGGGGGGAGGTGCGGGAAACACCATATATTTT	TRBJ1-3	NA	TRBV20-1	NA
CASSRWEGETQYF	TGTGCCAGCAGCCGGTGGGAGGGGGAGACCCAGTACTTC	TRBJ2-5	many	TRBV7-3	TRBD2
CASSLWGRGGNTIYF	TGTGCCAGCAGTTTATGGGGGCGAGGAGGAAACACCATATATTTT	TRBJ1-3	NA	TRBV12-3/TRBV12-4	NA
CASSQGVGQGVNTEAFF	TGTGCCAGCAGCCAAGGGGTGGGACAGGGGGTGAACACTGAAGCTTTCTTT	TRBJ1-1	many	TRBV3-1	TRBD1
CASSLGGQGNQPQHF	TGCGCCAGCAGCTTGGGGGGACAGGGCAATCAGCCCCAGCATTTT	TRBJ1-5	many	TRBV5-1	TRBD1
CSLIMTNQPGAGETQYF	TGTTCATTAATAATGACTAACCAGCCAGGAGCCGGAGAGACCCAGTACTTC	TRBJ2-5	many	TRBV19	NA
CASIQPTGAGYEQYF	TGTGCCAGCATCCAACCAACAGGTGCGGGCTACGAGCAGTACTTC	TRBJ2-7	NA	TRBV28	NA
CASSLFGTSEVATPYF	TGTGCCAGCAGTTTATTTGGGACTAGCGAGGTGGCCACCCCTTACTTC	TRBJ2-7	NA	TRBV27	TRBD2
CSASFLAGADTQYF	TGCAGTGCTAGTTTTCTAGCGGGAGCAGATACGCAGTATTTT	TRBJ2-3	many	TRBV20-1	TRBD2
CASTPPWDTGELFF	TGTGCCAGTACCCCCCCGTGGGACACCGGGGAGCTGTTTTTT	TRBJ2-2	NA	TRBV19	NA
CASSLDRGREKLFF	TGTGCCAGCAGTTTGGACAGGGGACGGGAAAAACTGTTTTTT	TRBJ1-4	NA	TRBV6-9	TRBD1
CASSLGFGRASYEQYF	TGCGCCAGCAGCTTGGGTTTTGGCCGGGCGTCCTACGAGCAGTACTTC	TRBJ2-7	many	TRBV5-1	NA
CATSDFSGGSYNEQFF	TGTGCCACCAGTGATTTTTCAGGGGGCTCCTACAATGAGCAGTTCTTC	TRBJ2-1	many	TRBV24-1	TRBD1
CASRPLGGIAYEQYF	TGTGCCAGCAGACCGCTCGGTGGGATTGCCTATGAGCAGTACTTC	TRBJ2-7	NA	TRBV28	NA
CASKGTWGINIQYF	TGTGCCAGCAAAGGGACGTGGGGTATAAACATTCAGTACTTC	TRBJ2-4	many	TRBV28	NA
CASSLPIGYGGGDTQYF	TGTGCCAGCAGTTTACCAATTGGGTACGGGGGAGGGGATACGCAGTATTTT	TRBJ2-3	many	TRBV28	TRBD2